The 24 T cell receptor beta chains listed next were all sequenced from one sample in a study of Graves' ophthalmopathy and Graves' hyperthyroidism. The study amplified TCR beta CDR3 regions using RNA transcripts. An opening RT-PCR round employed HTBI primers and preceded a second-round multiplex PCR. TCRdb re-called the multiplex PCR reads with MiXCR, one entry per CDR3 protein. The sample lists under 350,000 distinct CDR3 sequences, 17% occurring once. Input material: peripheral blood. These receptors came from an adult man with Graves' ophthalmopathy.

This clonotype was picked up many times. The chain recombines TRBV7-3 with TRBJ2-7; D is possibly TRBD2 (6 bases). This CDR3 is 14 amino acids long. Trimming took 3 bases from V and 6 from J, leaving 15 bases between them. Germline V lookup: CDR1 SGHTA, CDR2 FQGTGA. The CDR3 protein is CASSFAGAGSEQYF. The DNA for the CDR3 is TGTGCCAGCAGCTTTGCCGGGGCGGGGAGCGAGCAGTACTTC.

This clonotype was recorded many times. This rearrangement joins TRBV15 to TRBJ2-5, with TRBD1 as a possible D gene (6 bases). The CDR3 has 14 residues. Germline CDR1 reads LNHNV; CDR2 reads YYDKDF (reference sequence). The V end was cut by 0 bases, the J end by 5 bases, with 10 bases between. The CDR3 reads CATSRDKGVETQYF. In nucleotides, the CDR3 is TGTGCCACCAGCAGAGATAAGGGGGTGGAGACCCAGTACTTC. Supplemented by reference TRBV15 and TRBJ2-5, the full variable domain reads DAMVIQNPRYQVTQFGKPVTLSCSQTLNHNVMYWYQQKSSQAPKLLFHYYDKDFNNEADTPDNFQSRRPNTSFCFLDIRSPGLGDTAMYLCATSRDKGVETQYFGPGTRLLVL.

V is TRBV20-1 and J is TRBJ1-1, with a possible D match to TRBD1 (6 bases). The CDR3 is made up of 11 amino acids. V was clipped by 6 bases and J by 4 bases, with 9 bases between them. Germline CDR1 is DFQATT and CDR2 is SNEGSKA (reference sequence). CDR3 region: CSAIRGTEAFF. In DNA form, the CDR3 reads TGCAGTGCCATCAGGGGCACTGAAGCTTTCTTT.

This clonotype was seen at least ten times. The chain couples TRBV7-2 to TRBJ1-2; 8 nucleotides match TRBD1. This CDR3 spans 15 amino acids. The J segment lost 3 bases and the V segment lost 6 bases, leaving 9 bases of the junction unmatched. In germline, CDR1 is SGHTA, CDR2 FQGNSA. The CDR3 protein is CASSSRQGSDYGYTF. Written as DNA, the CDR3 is TGTGCCAGCAGTTCTAGACAGGGGTCGGACTATGGCTACACCTTC.

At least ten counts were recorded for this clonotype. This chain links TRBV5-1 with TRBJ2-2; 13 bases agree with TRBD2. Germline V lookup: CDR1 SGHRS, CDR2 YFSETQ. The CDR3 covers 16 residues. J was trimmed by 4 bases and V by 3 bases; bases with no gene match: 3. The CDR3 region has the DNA TGCGCCAGCAGCTGGACTAGCGGGGGATTCACCGGGGAGCTGTTTTTT. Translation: CASSWTSGGFTGELFF.

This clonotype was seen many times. The DNA for the CDR3 is TGCAGCGGGAGGACTCTTATCCGGGAGACCCAGTACTTC. It yields the protein CSGRTLIRETQYF. V is TRBV29-1 and J is TRBJ2-5, with TRBD2 as a possible D gene (5 bases). This CDR3 comprises 13 residues. Germline CDR1 is SQVTM and CDR2 is ANQGSEA. V was cut by 7 bases and J by 5 bases, with 17 bases left in between.

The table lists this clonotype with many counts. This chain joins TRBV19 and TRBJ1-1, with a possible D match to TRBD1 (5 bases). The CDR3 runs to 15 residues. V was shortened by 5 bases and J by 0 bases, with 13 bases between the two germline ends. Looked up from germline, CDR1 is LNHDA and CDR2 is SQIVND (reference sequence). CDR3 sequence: CASSSRGPLNTEAFF. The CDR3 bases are TGTGCCAGTAGTTCAAGGGGCCCCCTGAACACTGAAGCTTTCTTT.

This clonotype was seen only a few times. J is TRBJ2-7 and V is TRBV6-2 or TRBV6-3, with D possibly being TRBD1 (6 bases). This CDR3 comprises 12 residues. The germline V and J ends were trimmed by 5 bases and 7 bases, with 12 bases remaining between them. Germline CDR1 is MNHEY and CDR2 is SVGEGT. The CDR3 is CASSQPGTEQYF. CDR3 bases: TGTGCCAGCAGTCAACCGGGGACAGAGCAGTACTTC.

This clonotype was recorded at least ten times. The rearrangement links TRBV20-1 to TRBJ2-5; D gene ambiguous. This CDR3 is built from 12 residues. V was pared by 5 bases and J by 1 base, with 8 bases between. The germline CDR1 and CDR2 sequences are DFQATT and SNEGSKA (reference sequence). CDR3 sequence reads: CSARGGQETQYF. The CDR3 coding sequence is TGCAGTGCTCGAGGTGGCCAAGAGACCCAGTACTTC.

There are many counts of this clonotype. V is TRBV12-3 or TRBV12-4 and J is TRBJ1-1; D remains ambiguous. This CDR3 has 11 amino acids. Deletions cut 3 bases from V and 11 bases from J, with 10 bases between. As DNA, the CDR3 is TGTGCCAGCAGTTTCGCTCTGCACGCTTTCTTT. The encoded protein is CASSFALHAFF.

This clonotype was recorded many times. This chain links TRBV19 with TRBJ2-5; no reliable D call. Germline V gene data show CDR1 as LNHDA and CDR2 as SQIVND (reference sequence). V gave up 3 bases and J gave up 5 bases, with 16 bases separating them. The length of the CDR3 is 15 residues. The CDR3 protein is CASSINNGLGETQYF. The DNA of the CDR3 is TGTGCCAGTAGTATCAACAACGGTTTAGGGGAGACCCAGTACTTC.

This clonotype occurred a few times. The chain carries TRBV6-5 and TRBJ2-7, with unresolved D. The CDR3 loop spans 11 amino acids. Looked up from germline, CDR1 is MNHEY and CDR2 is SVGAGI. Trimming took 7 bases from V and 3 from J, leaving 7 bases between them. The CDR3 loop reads CASKMGYEQYF. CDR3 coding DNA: TGTGCCAGCAAGATGGGCTACGAGCAGTACTTC.

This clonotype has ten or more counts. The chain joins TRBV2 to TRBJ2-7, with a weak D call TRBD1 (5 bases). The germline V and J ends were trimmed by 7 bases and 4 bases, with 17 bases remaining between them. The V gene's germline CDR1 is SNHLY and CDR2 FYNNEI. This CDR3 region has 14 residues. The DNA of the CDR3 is TGTGCCAGCACCCCTCCGGCCAGGGCGTACGAGCAGTACTTC. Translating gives CASTPPARAYEQYF.

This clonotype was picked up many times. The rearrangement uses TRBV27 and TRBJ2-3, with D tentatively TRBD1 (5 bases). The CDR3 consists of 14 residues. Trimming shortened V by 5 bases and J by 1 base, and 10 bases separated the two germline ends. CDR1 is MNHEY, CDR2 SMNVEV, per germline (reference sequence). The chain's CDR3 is CASSPDIRTDTQYF. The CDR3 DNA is TGTGCCAGCAGTCCGGACATCCGCACAGATACGCAGTATTTT.

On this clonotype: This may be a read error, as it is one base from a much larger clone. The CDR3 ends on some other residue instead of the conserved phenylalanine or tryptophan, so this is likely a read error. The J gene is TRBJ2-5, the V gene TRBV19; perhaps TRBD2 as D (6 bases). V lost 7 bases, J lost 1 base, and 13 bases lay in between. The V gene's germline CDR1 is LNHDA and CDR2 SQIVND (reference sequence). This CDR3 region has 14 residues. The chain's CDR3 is CASKGGESQETQYS. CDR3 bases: TGTGCCAGTAAGGGCGGGGAGTCCCAAGAGACCCAGTACTCC.

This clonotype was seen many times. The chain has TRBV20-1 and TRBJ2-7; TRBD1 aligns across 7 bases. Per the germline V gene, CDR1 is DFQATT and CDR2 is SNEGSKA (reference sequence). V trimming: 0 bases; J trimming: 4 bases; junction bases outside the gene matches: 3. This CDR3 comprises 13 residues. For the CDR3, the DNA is TGCAGTGCTAGAGATGTACAGGGGTACGAGCAGTACTTC. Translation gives CSARDVQGYEQYF.

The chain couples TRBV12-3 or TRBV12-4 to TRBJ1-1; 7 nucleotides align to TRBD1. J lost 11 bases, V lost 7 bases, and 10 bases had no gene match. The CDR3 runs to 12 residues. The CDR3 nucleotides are TGTGCCAGCACCCTGACAGGGAGAATGGCTTTCTTT. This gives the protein CASTLTGRMAFF.

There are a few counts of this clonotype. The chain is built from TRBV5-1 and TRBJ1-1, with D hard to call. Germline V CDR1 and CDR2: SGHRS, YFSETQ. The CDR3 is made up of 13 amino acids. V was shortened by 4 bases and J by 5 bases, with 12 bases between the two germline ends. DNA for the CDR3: TGCGCCAGCAGCCCGCGGGGAGAGACTGAAGCTTTCTTT. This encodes CASSPRGETEAFF. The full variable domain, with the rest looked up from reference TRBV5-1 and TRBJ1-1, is KAGVTQTPRYLIKTRGQQVTLSCSPISGHRSVSWYQQTPGQGLQFLFEYFSETQRNKGNFPGRFSGRQFSNSRSEMNVSTLELGDSALYLCASSPRGETEAFFGQGTRLTVV.

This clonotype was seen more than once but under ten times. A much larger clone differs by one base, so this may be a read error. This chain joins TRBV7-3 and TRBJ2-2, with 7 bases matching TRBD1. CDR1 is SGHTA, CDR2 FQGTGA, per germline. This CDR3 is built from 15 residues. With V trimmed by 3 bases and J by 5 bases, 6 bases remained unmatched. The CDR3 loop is CASSFGTARTGELFF. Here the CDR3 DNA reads TGTGCCAGCAGCTTCGGGACAGCGAGGACCGGGGAGCTGTTTTTT. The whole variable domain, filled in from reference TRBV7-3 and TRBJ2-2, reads GAGVSQTPSNKVTEKGKYVELRCDPISGHTALYWYRQSLGQGPEFLIYFQGTGAADDSGLPNDRFFAVRPEGSVSTLKIQRTERGDSAVYLCASSFGTARTGELFFGEGSRLTVL.

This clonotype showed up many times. Here the CDR3 reads CASSHRTEGDHSYEQYF. The CDR3 coding sequence is TGCGCCAGCAGCCACCGAACAGAGGGCGACCACTCCTACGAGCAGTACTTC. The chain carries TRBV4-1 and TRBJ2-7, with D possibly matching TRBD2 (5 bases). The CDR3 is made up of 17 amino acids. Trimming pared 3 bases from V and 0 bases from J, leaving 18 bases between. The germline CDR1 and CDR2 sequences are MGHRA and YSYEKL.

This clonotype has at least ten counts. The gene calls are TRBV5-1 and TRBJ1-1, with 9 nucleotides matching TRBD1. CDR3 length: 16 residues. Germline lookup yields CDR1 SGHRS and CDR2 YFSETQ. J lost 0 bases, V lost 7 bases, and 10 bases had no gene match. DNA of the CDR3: TGCGCCAGCGCCCGGACAGGGGCACTGATGAACACTGAAGCTTTCTTT. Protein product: CASARTGALMNTEAFF.

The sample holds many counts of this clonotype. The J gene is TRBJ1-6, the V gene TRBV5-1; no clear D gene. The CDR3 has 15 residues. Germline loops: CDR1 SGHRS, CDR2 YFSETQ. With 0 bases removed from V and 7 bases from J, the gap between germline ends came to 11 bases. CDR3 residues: CASSLARFGNSPLHF. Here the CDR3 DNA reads TGCGCCAGCAGCTTGGCCCGCTTCGGGAATTCACCCCTCCACTTT.

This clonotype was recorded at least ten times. CDR3 nucleotides: TGTGCCAGCAGTTTGCCTAGCGGGAGTTTTTACGAGCAGTACTTC. This encodes CASSLPSGSFYEQYF. The chain couples TRBV12-3 or TRBV12-4 to TRBJ2-7; TRBD2 matches at 10 bases. This CDR3 contains 15 residues. Trimming removed 3 bases from V and 4 bases from J; junction bases left unmatched: 6.

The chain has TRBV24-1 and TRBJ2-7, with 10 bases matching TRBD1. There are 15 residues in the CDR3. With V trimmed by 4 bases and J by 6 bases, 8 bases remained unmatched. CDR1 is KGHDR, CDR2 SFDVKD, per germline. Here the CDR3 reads CATSDSGTGAAEQYF. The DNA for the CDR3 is TGTGCCACCAGTGACTCCGGGACAGGGGCAGCCGAGCAGTACTTC.